These T cell receptor beta chains were read from a single sample in a study of T cell changes during pregnancy in multiple sclerosis. Method: immunoSEQ multiplex PCR; TCRdb's copy keeps in-frame clones and lacks some. This table has under 80,000 clones, about 94% appearing once. Sequenced here: peripheral blood, sampled in the third trimester of pregnancy. The receptors stem from a female donor with multiple sclerosis, enrolled in a pregnancy study. Both conserved end residues are part of each CDR3. Clone size is given for some rows only: seen once, a few or many times, or a class if the clone is expanded.

V gene: TRBV29-1; J gene: TRBJ1-5; clone size: once; CDR3 protein: CSVVGGTNQPQHF
V gene: TRBV29-1; J gene: TRBJ2-1; clone size: once; CDR3 protein: CSVSSGTALNEQFF
V gene: TRBV9; J gene: TRBJ2-5; clone size: NA; CDR3 protein: CASSVHDMDASGTQYF
V gene: TRBV4-2; J gene: TRBJ2-3; clone size: few; CDR3 protein: CASSQEGLAGGPDTQYF
V gene: TRBV4-1; J gene: TRBJ1-6; clone size: NA; CDR3 protein: CASSQEGFQGSYNSPLHF
V gene: TRBV6-1; J gene: TRBJ1-5; clone size: NA; CDR3 protein: CASSEVQANQPQHF
V gene: TRBV25-1; J gene: TRBJ1-2; clone size: NA; CDR3 protein: CASSLSGGLSGYTF
V gene: TRBV10-3; J gene: TRBJ1-4; clone size: NA; CDR3 protein: CAISATGLGDEKLFF
V gene: TRBV18; J gene: TRBJ2-2; clone size: NA; CDR3 protein: CASSPASGGRRRFTGELFF
V gene: TRBV4-1; J gene: TRBJ1-2; clone size: NA; CDR3 protein: CASSRGTGGFYGYTF
V gene: TRBV21-1; J gene: TRBJ1-5; clone size: NA; CDR3 protein: CASSNRTEVDQPQHF
V gene: TRBV11-2; J gene: TRBJ1-1; clone size: NA; CDR3 protein: CASSFSTGAPTEAFF
V gene: TRBV7-2; J gene: TRBJ2-2; clone size: NA; CDR3 protein: CASSLLLANTGELFF
V gene: TRBV9; J gene: TRBJ2-2; clone size: NA; CDR3 protein: CASTQIGGGRTGELFF
V gene: TRBV7-3; J gene: TRBJ1-6; clone size: NA; CDR3 protein: CASSRTGVDSPLHF
V gene: TRBV9; J gene: TRBJ2-5; clone size: NA; CDR3 protein: CASSEGLAQRSTQYF
V gene: TRBV7-8; J gene: TRBJ1-2; clone size: once; CDR3 protein: CASSQGGGYTF
V gene: TRBV6-6; J gene: TRBJ1-1; clone size: NA; CDR3 protein: CASSLRGTGMNTEAFF
V gene: TRBV7-9; J gene: TRBJ1-5; clone size: NA; CDR3 protein: CASSPPGVQPQHF
V gene: TRBV9; J gene: TRBJ2-3; clone size: NA; CDR3 protein: CASSDRLAGEVDTQYF